This paragraph covers one T cell receptor (beta chain) sequence. This sample is part of a study of blood T cell repertoires in COVID-19. The overall study: COVID-19 samples, acute and convalescent, were from the United States, Italy and Spain. Sources were T cells, B-cell-depleted T cells, or PBMCs; the material itself was cDNA or gDNA.

Germline lookup yields CDR1 LNHDA and CDR2 SQIVND (reference sequence). J gave up 6 bases and V 5 bases, and 9 bases lay outside the gene matches. The CDR3 totals 14 residues. Original analysis: Nucleated cell counts were estimated from reference gene primer amplification. Profiling relied on immunoSEQ multiplex PCR, and the TCRdb table lists in-frame clones only, not all of them. The V and J calls and clone size come from that table; D and trimming were worked out from the DNA. The data show approximately 65,000 clones, with roughly nine tenths seen just once and 4.9% held by the top ten. The source is a woman in her fifties or sixties with active COVID-19. Sequenced input: peripheral blood. The rearrangement links TRBV19 to TRBJ2-5; 7 bases align to TRBD1. CDR3 loop: CASSGQGGWKTQYF. In DNA form, the CDR3 reads TGTGCCAGTAGTGGCCAAGGGGGCTGGAAGACCCAGTACTTC. The full variable domain, rest sourced from reference TRBV19 and TRBJ2-5, is DGGITQSPKYLFRKEGQNVTLSCEQNLNHDAMYWYRQDPGQGLRLIYYSQIVNDFQKGDIAEGYSVSREKKESFPLTVTSAQKNPTAFYLCASSGQGGWKTQYFGPGTRLLVL.